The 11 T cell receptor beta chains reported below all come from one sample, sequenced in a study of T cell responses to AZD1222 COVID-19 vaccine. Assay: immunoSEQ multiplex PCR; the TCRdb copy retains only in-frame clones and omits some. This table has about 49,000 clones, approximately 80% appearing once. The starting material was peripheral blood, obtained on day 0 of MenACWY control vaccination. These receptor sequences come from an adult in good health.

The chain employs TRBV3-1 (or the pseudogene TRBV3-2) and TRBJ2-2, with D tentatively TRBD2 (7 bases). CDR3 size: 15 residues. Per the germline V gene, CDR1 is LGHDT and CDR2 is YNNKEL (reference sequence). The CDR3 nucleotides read TGTCCCACCAGCCCCCGGGCGGGGGCGGGCGGGGAGCTGTTTTTT. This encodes CPTSPRAGAGGELFF.

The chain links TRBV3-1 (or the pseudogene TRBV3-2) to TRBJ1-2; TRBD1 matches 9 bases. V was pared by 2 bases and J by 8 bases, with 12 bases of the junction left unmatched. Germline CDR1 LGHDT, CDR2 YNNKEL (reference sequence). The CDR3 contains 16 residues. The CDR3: CASSQRGQGSGRGYTF. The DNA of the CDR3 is TGTGCCAGCAGCCAAAGGGGACAGGGAAGTGGACGCGGCTACACCTTC.

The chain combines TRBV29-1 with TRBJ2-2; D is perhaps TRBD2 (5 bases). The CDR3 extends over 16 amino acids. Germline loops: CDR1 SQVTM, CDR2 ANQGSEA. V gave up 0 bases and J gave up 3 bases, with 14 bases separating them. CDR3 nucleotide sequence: TGCAGCGTTGAAGATCGCGGAGGTACATACACCGGGGAGCTGTTTTTT. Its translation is CSVEDRGGTYTGELFF.

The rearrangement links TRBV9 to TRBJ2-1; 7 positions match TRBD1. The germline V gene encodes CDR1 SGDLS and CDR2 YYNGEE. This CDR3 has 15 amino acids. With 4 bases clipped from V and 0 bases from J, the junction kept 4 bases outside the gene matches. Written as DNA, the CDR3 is TGTGCCAGCAGCCTCCGGGACAGCTCCTACAATGAGCAGTTCTTC. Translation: CASSLRDSSYNEQFF.

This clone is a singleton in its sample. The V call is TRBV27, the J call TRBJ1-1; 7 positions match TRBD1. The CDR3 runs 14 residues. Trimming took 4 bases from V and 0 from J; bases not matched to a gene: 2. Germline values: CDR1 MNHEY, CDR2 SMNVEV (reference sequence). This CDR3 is CASSYQGVNTEAFF. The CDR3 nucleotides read TGTGCCAGCAGTTACCAGGGGGTGAACACTGAAGCTTTCTTT.

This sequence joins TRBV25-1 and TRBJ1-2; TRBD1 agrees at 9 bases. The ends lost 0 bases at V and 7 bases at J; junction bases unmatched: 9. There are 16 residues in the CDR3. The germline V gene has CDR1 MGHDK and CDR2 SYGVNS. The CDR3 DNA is TGTGCCAGCAGTGAATATCGACAGGGGGGTGTTCTTGGCTACACCTTC. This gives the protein CASSEYRQGGVLGYTF.

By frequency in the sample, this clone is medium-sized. This chain's CDR3 is CASSQDSYRVNTEAFF. CDR3 bases: TGCGCCAGCAGCCAAGATTCCTATCGGGTGAACACTGAAGCTTTCTTT. The V and J genes are TRBV4-1 and TRBJ1-1; no firm D call. V was shortened by 0 bases and J by 0 bases, with 11 bases between the two germline ends. Germline V gene data show CDR1 as MGHRA and CDR2 as YSYEKL. The CDR3 is 16 residues long.

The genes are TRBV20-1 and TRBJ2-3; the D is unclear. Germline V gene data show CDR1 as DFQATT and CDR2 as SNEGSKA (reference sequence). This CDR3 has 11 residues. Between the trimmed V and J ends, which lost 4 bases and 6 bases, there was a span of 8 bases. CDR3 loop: CSAIGEDTQYF. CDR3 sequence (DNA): TGCAGTGCTATTGGCGAGGATACGCAGTATTTT.

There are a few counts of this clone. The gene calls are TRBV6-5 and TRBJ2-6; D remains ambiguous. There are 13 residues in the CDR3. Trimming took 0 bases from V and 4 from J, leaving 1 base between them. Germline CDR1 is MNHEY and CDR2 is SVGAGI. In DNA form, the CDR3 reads TGTGCCAGCAGTTACTCCGGGGCCAACGTCCTGACTTTC. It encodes CASSYSGANVLTF.

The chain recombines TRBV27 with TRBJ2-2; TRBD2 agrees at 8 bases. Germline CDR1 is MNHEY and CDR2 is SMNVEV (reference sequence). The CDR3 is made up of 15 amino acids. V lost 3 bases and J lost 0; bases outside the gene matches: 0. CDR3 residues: CASSLTSANTGELFF. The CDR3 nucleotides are TGTGCCAGCAGTTTGACTAGCGCGAACACCGGGGAGCTGTTTTTT.

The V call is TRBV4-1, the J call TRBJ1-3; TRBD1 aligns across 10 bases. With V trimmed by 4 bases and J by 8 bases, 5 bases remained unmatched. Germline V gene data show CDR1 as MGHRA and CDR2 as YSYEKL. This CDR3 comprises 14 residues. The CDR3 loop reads CASSLGTGADTIYF. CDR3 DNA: TGCGCCAGCAGCCTCGGGACAGGGGCAGACACCATATATTTT.